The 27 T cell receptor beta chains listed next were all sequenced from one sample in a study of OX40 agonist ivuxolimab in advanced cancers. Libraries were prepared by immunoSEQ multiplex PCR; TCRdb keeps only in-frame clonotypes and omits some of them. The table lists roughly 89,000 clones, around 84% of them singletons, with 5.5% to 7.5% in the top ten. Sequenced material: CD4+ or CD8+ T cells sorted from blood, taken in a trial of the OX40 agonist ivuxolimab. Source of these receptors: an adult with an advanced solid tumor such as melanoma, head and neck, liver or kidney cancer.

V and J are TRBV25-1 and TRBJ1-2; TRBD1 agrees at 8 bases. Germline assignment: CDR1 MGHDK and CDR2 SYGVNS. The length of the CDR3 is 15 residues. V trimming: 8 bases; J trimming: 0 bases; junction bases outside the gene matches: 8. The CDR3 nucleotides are TGTGCCAGCTCCACCTGGACAGGGCCTAACTATGGCTACACCTTC. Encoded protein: CASSTWTGPNYGYTF.

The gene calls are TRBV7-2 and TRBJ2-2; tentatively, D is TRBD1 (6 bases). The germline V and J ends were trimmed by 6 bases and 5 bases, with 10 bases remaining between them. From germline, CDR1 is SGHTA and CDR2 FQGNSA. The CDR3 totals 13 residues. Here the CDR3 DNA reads TGTGCCAGCAGAAACAGGGTAACCGGGGAGCTGTTTTTT. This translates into CASRNRVTGELFF.

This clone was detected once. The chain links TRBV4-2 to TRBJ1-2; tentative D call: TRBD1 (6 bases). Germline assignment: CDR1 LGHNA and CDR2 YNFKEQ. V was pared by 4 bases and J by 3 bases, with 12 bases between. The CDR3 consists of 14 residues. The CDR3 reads CASSRETGDYGYTF. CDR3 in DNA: TGTGCCAGCAGCCGGGAGACAGGAGACTATGGCTACACCTTC.

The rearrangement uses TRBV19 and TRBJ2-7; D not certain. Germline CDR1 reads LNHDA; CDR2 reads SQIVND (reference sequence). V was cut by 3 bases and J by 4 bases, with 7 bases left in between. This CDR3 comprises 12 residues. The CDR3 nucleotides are TGTGCCAGTAGTATGCTGATTTACGAGCAGTACTTC. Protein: CASSMLIYEQYF.

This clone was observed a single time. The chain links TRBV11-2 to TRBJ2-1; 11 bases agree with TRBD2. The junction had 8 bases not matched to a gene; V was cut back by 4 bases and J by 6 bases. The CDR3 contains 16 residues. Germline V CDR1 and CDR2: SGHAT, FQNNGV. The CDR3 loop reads CASSSRLAGRGNEQFF. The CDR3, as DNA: TGTGCCAGCAGCTCCCGACTAGCGGGAAGGGGCAATGAGCAGTTCTTC. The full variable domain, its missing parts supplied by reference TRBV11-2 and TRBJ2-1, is EAGVAQSPRYKIIEKRQSVAFWCNPISGHATLYWYQQILGQGPKLLIQFQNNGVVDDSQLPKDRFSAERLKGVDSTLKIQPAKLEDSAVYLCASSSRLAGRGNEQFFGPGTRLTVL.

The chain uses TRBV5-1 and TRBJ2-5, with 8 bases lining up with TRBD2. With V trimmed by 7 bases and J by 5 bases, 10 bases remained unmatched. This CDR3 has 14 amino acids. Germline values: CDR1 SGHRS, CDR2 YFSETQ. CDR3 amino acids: CASFLRGAEETQYF. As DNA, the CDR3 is TGCGCCAGCTTTCTGCGGGGGGCCGAGGAGACCCAGTACTTC.

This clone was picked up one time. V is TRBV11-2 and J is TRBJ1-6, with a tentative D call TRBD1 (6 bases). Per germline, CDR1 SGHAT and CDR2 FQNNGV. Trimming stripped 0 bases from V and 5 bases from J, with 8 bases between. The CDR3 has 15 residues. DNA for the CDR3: TGTGCCAGCAGCTTAGACGGGGGCCATAATTCACCCCTCCACTTT. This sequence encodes CASSLDGGHNSPLHF.

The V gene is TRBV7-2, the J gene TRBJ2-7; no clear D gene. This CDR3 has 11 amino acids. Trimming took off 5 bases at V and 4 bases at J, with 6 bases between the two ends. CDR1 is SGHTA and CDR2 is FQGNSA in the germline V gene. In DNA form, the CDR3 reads TGTGCCAGCAGCGTCCTGTACGAGCAGTACTTC. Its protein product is CASSVLYEQYF.

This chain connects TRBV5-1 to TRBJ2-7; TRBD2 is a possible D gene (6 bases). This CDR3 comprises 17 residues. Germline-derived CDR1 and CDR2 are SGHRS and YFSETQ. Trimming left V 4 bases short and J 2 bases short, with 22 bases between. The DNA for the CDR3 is TGCGCCAGCAGCGTAGCAACCGGGACTCCAAGCGCCTACGAGCAGTACTTC. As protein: CASSVATGTPSAYEQYF.

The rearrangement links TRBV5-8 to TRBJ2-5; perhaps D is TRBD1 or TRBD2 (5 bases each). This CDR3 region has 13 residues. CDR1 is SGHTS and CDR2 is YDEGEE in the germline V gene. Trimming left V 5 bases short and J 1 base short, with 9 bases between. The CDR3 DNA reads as TGTGCCAGCAGACCGGGACCCCAAGAGACCCAGTACTTC. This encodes CASRPGPQETQYF.

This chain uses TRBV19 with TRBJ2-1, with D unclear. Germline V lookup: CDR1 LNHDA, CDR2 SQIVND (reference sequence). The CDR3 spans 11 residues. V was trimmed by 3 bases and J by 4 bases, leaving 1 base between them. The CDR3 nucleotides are TGTGCCAGTAGTATTTACAATGAGCAGTTCTTC. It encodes CASSIYNEQFF.

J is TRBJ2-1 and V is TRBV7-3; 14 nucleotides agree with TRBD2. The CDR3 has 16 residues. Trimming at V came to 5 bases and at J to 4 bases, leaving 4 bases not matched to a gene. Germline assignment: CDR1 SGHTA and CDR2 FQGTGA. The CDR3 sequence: CASSPRTSGRYNEQFF. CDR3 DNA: TGTGCCAGCAGCCCCAGGACTAGCGGGAGGTACAATGAGCAGTTCTTC.

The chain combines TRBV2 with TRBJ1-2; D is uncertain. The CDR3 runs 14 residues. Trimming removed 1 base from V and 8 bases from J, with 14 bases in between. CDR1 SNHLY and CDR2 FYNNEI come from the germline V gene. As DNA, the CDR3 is TGTGCCAGCAGTGAAGACGGCAGAACTATAGGCTACACCTTC. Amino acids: CASSEDGRTIGYTF.

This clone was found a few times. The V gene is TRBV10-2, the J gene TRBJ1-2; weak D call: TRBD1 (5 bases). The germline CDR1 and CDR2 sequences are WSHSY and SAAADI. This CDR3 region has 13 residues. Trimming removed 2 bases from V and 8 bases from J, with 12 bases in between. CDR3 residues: CASSELLPGGYTF. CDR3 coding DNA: TGCGCCAGCAGTGAGCTCCTTCCAGGGGGCTACACCTTC.

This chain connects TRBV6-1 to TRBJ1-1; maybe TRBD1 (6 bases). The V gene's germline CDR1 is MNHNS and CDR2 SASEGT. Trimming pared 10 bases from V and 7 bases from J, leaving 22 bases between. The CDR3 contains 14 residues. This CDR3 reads CATRLGQRGSEAFF. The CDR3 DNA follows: TGTGCCACCAGACTCGGACAGCGGGGCAGTGAAGCTTTCTTT.

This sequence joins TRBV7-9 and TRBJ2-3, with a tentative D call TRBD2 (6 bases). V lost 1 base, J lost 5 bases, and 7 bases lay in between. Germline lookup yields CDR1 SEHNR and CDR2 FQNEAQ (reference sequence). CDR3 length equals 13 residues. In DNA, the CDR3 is TGTGCCAGCAGCTTAGTGGGGGGAGATACGCAGTATTTT. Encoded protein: CASSLVGGDTQYF.

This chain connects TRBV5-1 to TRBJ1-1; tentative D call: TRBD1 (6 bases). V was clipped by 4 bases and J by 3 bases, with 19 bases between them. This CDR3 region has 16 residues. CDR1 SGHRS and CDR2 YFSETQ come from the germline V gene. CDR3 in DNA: TGCGCCAGCAGCCCTTTTCTTTCACAGGGTGACACTGAAGCTTTCTTT. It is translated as CASSPFLSQGDTEAFF.

CDR3 nucleotide sequence: TGTGCCAGCAGCCCGAGGGTCACAGATACGCAGTATTTT. Translating it yields CASSPRVTDTQYF. V and J are TRBV11-3 and TRBJ2-3, with D possibly being TRBD2 (5 bases). The V gene's germline CDR1 is SGHNT and CDR2 YENEEA. CDR3 length equals 13 residues. V was trimmed by 5 bases and J by 2 bases, leaving 8 bases between them. Using reference TRBV11-3 and TRBJ2-3 for the parts outside the CDR3, the full variable domain is EAGVVQSPRYKIIEKKQPVAFWCNPISGHNTLYWYLQNLGQGPELLIRYENEEAVDDSQLPKDRFSAERLKGVDSTLKIQPAELGDSAVYLCASSPRVTDTQYFGPGTRLTVL.

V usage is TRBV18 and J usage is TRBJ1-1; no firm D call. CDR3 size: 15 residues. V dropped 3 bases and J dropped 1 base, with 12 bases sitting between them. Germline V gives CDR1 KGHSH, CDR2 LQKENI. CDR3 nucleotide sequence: TGTGCCAGCTCACCCTCTCTTACACGGAACACTGAAGCTTTCTTT. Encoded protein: CASSPSLTRNTEAFF.

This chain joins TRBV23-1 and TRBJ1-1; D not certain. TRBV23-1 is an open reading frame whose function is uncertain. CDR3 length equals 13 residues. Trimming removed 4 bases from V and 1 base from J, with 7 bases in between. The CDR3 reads CASSPRGNTEAFF. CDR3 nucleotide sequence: TGCGCCAGCAGTCCGAGAGGGAACACTGAAGCTTTCTTT.

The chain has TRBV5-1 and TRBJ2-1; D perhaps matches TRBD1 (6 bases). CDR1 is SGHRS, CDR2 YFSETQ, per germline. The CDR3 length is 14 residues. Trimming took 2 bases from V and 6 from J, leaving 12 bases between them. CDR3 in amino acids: CASSLKTGINEQFF. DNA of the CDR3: TGCGCCAGCAGCTTAAAGACAGGAATCAATGAGCAGTTCTTC.

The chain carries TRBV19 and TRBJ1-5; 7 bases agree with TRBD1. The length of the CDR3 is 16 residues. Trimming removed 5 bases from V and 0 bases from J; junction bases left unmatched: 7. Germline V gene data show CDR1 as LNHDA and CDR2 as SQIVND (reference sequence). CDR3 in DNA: TGTGCCAGTAGTGCGGACAGGCCTTATAGCAATCAGCCCCAGCATTTT. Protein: CASSADRPYSNQPQHF.

Here the CDR3 reads CASSLGGSADTQYF. The CDR3 coding sequence is TGTGCCAGTAGTTTGGGGGGCAGCGCAGATACGCAGTATTTT. The chain carries TRBV19 and TRBJ2-3; D is perhaps TRBD1 or TRBD2 (6 bases each). The CDR3 runs to 14 residues. The germline V and J ends were trimmed by 5 bases and 4 bases, with 13 bases remaining between them. The germline V gene encodes CDR1 LNHDA and CDR2 SQIVND (reference sequence).

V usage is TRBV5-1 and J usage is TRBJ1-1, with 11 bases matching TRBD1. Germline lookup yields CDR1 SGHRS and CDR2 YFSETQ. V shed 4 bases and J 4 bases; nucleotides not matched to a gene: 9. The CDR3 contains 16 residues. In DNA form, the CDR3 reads TGCGCCAGCAGCAGCCCCCCGGGACAGGGGGTCACTGAAGCTTTCTTT. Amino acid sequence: CASSSPPGQGVTEAFF.

The CDR3 reads CASSRTSGTADTQYF. As DNA, the CDR3 is TGTGCCAGCAGCCGGACTAGCGGGACCGCAGATACGCAGTATTTT. The V call is TRBV7-2, the J call TRBJ2-3; 12 nucleotides align to TRBD2. Germline CDR1 reads SGHTA; CDR2 reads FQGNSA. J gave up 4 bases and V 5 bases, and 4 bases lay outside the gene matches. This CDR3 contains 15 residues.

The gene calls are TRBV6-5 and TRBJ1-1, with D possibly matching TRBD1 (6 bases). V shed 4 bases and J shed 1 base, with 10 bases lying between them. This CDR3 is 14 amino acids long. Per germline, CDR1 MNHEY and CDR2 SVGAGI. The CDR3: CASSLGQTNTEAFF. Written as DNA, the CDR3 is TGTGCCAGCAGTTTAGGACAGACGAACACTGAAGCTTTCTTT.

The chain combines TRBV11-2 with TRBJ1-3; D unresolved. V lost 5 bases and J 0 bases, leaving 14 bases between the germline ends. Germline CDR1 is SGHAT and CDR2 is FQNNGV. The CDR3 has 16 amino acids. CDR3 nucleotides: TGTGCCAGCAGCCCGAGTGGCAGCCGCTCTGGAAACACCATATATTTT. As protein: CASSPSGSRSGNTIYF.